This T cell receptor beta chain was observed in a study of response to subunit inactivated influenza vaccine. From germline, CDR1 is DFQATT and CDR2 SNEGSKA (reference sequence). This CDR3 is built from 13 residues. V trimming: 5 bases; J trimming: 4 bases; junction bases outside the gene matches: 6. TCRdb processed the RT-PCR reads anew with MiXCR; each CDR3 protein has one entry. The profile shows hundreds of thousands of distinct CDR3 sequences, 6.5% to 8% of them singletons. This receptor was obtained from a man between 45 and 75 years old who received an inactivated influenza vaccine. The chain joins TRBV20-1 to TRBJ1-1, with TRBD1 matching 8 bases. The material sequenced was PBMCs from blood, taken approximately 25 months after vaccination. The CDR3 region is CSADRGLGTEAFF. CDR3 nucleotide sequence: TGCAGTGCTGACAGGGGTTTGGGCACTGAAGCTTTCTTT.